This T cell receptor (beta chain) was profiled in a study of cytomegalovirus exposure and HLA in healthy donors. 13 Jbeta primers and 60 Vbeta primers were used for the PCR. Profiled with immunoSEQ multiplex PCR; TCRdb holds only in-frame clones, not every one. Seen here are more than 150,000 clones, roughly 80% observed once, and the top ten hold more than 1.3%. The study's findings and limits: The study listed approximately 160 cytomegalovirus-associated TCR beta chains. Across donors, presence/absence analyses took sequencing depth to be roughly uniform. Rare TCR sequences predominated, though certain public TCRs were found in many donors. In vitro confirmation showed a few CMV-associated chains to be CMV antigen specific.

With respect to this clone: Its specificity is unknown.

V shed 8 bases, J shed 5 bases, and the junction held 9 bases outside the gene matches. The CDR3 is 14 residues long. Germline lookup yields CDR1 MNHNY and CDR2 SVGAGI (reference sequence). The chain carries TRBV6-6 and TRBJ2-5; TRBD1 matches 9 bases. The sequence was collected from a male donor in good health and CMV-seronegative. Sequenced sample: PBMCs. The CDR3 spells CASWGQGMVETQYF. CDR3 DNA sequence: TGTGCCAGCTGGGGACAGGGCATGGTGGAGACCCAGTACTTC.